This T cell receptor (beta chain) is from a study of beta chain features in type 1 diabetes. Whole-study findings and limits: A definitive answer on HLA type influencing TCRB rearrangement was not reached here. Patients' naive, central memory and Treg TCRB repertoires seemed closer to one another than those of healthy donors. Significant though moderate, a shortening of TCRB CDR3s appeared in all four CD4+ subsets of Type 1 diabetes patients.

This clone was detected only a few times. Its antigen is still unknown. The CDR3 runs to 15 residues. From germline, CDR1 is SGDLS and CDR2 YYNGEE. Trimming left V 0 bases short and J 3 bases short, with 11 bases between. Reverse transcription of all isolated RNA meant that expressed TCRB transcripts were sequenced. Samples of naive, central memory and regulatory T cells yielded a mean of around 3.5 million reads. Sequencing used immunoSEQ multiplex PCR; TCRdb keeps in-frame clones, though not all of them. This repertoire shows around 350,000 clones, roughly 12% found once; its top ten account for 0.015% to 0.02%.

The TCR was taken from a man younger than 30 in good health. The sequencing sample was made of naive CD4+ T cells from blood. The chain uses TRBV9 and TRBJ2-3; D is uncertain. The CDR3 DNA reads TGTGCCAGCAGCGTAGGTGTAAATCCTACAGATACGCAGTATTTT. Translated, it gives CASSVGVNPTDTQYF.